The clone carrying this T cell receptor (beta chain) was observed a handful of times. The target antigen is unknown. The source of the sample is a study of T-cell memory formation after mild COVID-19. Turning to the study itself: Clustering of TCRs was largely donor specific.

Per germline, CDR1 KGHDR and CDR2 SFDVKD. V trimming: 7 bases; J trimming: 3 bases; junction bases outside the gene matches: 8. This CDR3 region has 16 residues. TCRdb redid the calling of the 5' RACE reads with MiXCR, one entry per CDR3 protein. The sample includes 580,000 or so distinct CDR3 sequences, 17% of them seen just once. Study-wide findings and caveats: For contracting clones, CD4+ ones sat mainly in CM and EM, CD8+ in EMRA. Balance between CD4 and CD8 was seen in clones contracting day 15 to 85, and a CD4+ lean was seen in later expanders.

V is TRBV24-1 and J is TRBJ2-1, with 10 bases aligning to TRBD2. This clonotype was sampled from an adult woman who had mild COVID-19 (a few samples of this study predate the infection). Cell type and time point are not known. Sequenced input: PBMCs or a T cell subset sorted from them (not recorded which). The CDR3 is CATSLSGTSDYNEQFF. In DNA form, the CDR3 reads TGTGCCACCAGCCTTTCCGGGACTAGCGACTACAATGAGCAGTTCTTC.